What follows are 24 T cell receptor beta chains derived from one specimen sequenced in a study of control samples from healthy donors and cancer patients (dated by TCRdb to 2020 to 2022). The library was prepared using the immunoSEQ multiplex PCR assay. The table comes from immuneACCESS by way of TCRdb, which keeps in-frame sequences with V and J called. Part of the clones is missing from these tables; in studies checked, under half for an unresolved V gene and the rest for unknown reasons. The sample table shows 85,000 to 95,000 clones, and about 85% are seen once. Under 15% of the sample is in the top ten clones. The specimen sequenced was blood. These receptors were collected from a woman aged 65 to 85 in good health.

The rearrangement joins TRBV10-3 to TRBJ1-4; D remains unclear. The CDR3 is 14 amino acids. Trimming removed 6 bases at V and 2 bases at J, with 10 bases between. CDR1 and CDR2 from the germline V gene are ENHRY and SYGVKD. The chain's CDR3 is CAISPDGTNEKLFF. For the CDR3, the DNA is TGTGCCATCAGCCCAGACGGGACTAATGAAAAACTGTTTTTT.

This clone appeared once. The J gene is TRBJ2-2, the V gene TRBV4-1, with a tentative D call TRBD1 (5 bases). The germline V gene encodes CDR1 MGHRA and CDR2 YSYEKL. This CDR3 has 16 amino acids. With 4 bases removed from V and 5 bases from J, the gap between germline ends came to 17 bases. The CDR3, as DNA: TGCGCCAGCAGCCGAGAAGAAGGGGTTGGAACCGGGGAGCTGTTTTTT. It codes for CASSREEGVGTGELFF.

The genes are TRBV29-1 and TRBJ2-1, with D tentatively TRBD2 (6 bases). This CDR3 spans 10 amino acids. Germline V gene data show CDR1 as SQVTM and CDR2 as ANQGSEA. V was trimmed by 4 bases and J by 15 bases, leaving 13 bases between them. DNA of the CDR3: TGCAGCGTTGGGGGGGAGAGGCTGTTCTTC. This codes for CSVGGERLFF.

The rearrangement uses TRBV5-6 and TRBJ1-2, with 7 bases matching TRBD1. The CDR3 loop spans 14 amino acids. In germline, CDR1 is SGHDT, CDR2 YYEEEE. The J segment lost 3 bases and the V segment lost 3 bases, leaving 5 bases of the junction unmatched. The chain's CDR3 is CASSSSGTDYGYTF. The CDR3 DNA reads TGTGCCAGCAGCTCATCCGGGACAGACTATGGCTACACCTTC.

This chain links TRBV24-1 with TRBJ2-1; the match to TRBD2 covers 7 bases. The trim removed 7 bases at V and 1 base at J, leaving 0 bases unmatched. This CDR3 region has 13 residues. Germline V CDR1 and CDR2: KGHDR, SFDVKD. Written as DNA, the CDR3 is TGTGCCACCAGAGCGGGGTCCTACAATGAGCAGTTCTTC. Its translation is CATRAGSYNEQFF.

The chain combines TRBV5-1 with TRBJ2-5; D might be TRBD1 or TRBD2, each matching 5 bases. CDR1 is SGHRS, CDR2 YFSETQ, per germline. The V gene lost 3 bases and the J gene lost 1 base, with 13 bases spanning the gap. The CDR3 contains 15 residues. The CDR3 DNA follows: TGCGCCAGCAGCTCCTCAGGGACCCGCCAAGAGACCCAGTACTTC. Its protein is CASSSSGTRQETQYF.

This chain joins TRBV9 and TRBJ2-7; D might be TRBD2 (5 bases). Trimming stripped 0 bases from V and 5 bases from J, with 9 bases between. Per germline, CDR1 SGDLS and CDR2 YYNGEE. The length of the CDR3 is 13 residues. CDR3 in amino acids: CASSVDGVHEQYF. CDR3 sequence (DNA): TGTGCCAGCAGCGTAGACGGGGTTCACGAGCAGTACTTC.

The gene calls are TRBV7-9 and TRBJ1-2; no clear D gene. Germline V gene sequence: CDR1 SEHNR, CDR2 FQNEAQ (reference sequence). The length of the CDR3 is 14 residues. V was trimmed by 5 bases and J by 3 bases, leaving 13 bases between them. CDR3 protein: CASSPPTFYYGYTF. The CDR3 DNA follows: TGTGCCAGCAGCCCGCCGACTTTTTACTATGGCTACACCTTC.

A note on this clone: A much larger clone differs from this one at a single base, so this may be a read error. The chain uses TRBV7-2 and TRBJ1-1; D gene uncertain. The CDR3 has 13 amino acids. Germline assignment: CDR1 SGHTA and CDR2 FQGNSA. The V end lost 1 base, the J end lost 0 bases, and 3 bases lay between the germline ends. The CDR3 reads CASSLEMNTEAFF. The CDR3 nucleotides read TGTGCCAGCAGCTTAGAAATGAACACTGAAGCTTTCTTT.

V usage is TRBV5-1 and J usage is TRBJ1-2; maybe TRBD1 (5 bases). Trimming stripped 4 bases from V and 3 bases from J, with 16 bases between. Germline CDR1 reads SGHRS; CDR2 reads YFSETQ. The CDR3 consists of 15 residues. The CDR3 spells CASSPELAGYYGYTF. The CDR3 coding sequence is TGCGCCAGCAGCCCCGAGTTGGCAGGGTACTATGGCTACACCTTC.

The V gene is TRBV5-1, the J gene TRBJ1-1, with D uncertain. There are 15 residues in the CDR3. CDR1 and CDR2 from the germline V gene are SGHRS and YFSETQ. The ends were cut back, 0 bases at V and 0 bases at J, with 9 bases in the middle. Written as DNA, the CDR3 is TGCGCCAGCAGCTTGGCCGACGGCCTGAACACTGAAGCTTTCTTT. As protein: CASSLADGLNTEAFF. The variable domain in full, with the rest retrieved from reference TRBV5-1 and TRBJ1-1, is KAGVTQTPRYLIKTRGQQVTLSCSPISGHRSVSWYQQTPGQGLQFLFEYFSETQRNKGNFPGRFSGRQFSNSRSEMNVSTLELGDSALYLCASSLADGLNTEAFFGQGTRLTVV.

The chain uses TRBV6-4 and TRBJ2-3; D possibly corresponds to TRBD2 (7 bases). Germline CDR1 MRHNA, CDR2 SNTAGT. The CDR3 is 15 amino acids. Trimming stripped 5 bases from V and 8 bases from J, with 20 bases between. This CDR3 is CASSSNGGPGGTQYF. In DNA form, the CDR3 reads TGTGCCAGCAGTTCTAACGGGGGGCCTGGAGGTACGCAGTATTTT.

The chain employs TRBV6-5 and TRBJ1-1; 7 nucleotides match TRBD1. Germline CDR1 is MNHEY and CDR2 is SVGAGI. V lost 6 bases, J lost 5 bases, and 12 bases stayed unmatched. This CDR3 spans 15 amino acids. CDR3 coding DNA: TGTGCCAGCAGAAAGACAGGGTCTGGGAAAACTGAAGCTTTCTTT. Its protein is CASRKTGSGKTEAFF.

The CDR3: CASSRAGTGNFDEQFF. In DNA, the CDR3 is TGCGCCAGCAGCCGGGCCGGGACAGGGAATTTCGATGAGCAGTTCTTC. The rearrangement links TRBV5-1 to TRBJ2-1; 9 nucleotides match TRBD1. The ends lost 4 bases at V and 8 bases at J; junction bases unmatched: 13. The CDR3 is 16 residues long. Germline values: CDR1 SGHRS, CDR2 YFSETQ.

The gene calls are TRBV25-1 and TRBJ2-7; D gene ambiguous. The CDR3 loop spans 11 amino acids. Between the trimmed V and J ends, which lost 5 bases and 4 bases, there was a span of 6 bases. Looked up from germline, CDR1 is MGHDK and CDR2 is SYGVNS. CDR3 nucleotides: TGTGCCAGCAGTCCCGGTTACGAGCAGTACTTC. Translated, it gives CASSPGYEQYF.

The chain has TRBV19 and TRBJ2-1; D remains unclear. This CDR3 is built from 13 residues. Germline values: CDR1 LNHDA, CDR2 SQIVND (reference sequence). V was clipped by 5 bases and J by 0 bases, with 5 bases between them. The CDR3 sequence: CASSLGSYNEQFF. DNA of the CDR3: TGTGCCAGTAGTCTGGGCTCCTACAATGAGCAGTTCTTC.

The chain recombines TRBV9 with TRBJ1-2; a possible D gene is TRBD1 (5 bases). This CDR3 is built from 14 residues. The V end was cut by 3 bases, the J end by 6 bases, with 15 bases between. Germline lookup yields CDR1 SGDLS and CDR2 YYNGEE. In nucleotides, the CDR3 is TGTGCCAGCAGCGCCAATCCCAAGGACAATGGCTACACCTTC. It yields the protein CASSANPKDNGYTF. Supplemented by reference TRBV9 and TRBJ1-2, the full variable domain reads DSGVTQTPKHLITATGQRVTLRCSPRSGDLSVYWYQQSLDQGLQFLIQYYNGEERAKGNILERFSAQQFPDLHSELNLSSLELGDSALYFCASSANPKDNGYTFGSGTRLTVV.

The rearrangement links TRBV7-2 to TRBJ1-3, with D possibly being TRBD1 (5 bases). The CDR3 is 16 amino acids. Germline CDR1 is SGHTA and CDR2 is FQGNSA. V dropped 4 bases and J dropped 4 bases, with 17 bases sitting between them. This chain's CDR3 is CASSSSQGLSGNTIYF. The CDR3 DNA sequence: TGTGCCAGCAGCTCATCCCAGGGACTCTCCGGAAACACCATATATTTT.

The chain joins TRBV21-1 to TRBJ1-1. TRBV21-1 is shown as a pseudogene. CDR3 size: 15 residues. The CDR3 nucleotides read TGTGCCAGCAGCATCTTAGGGGTCGGGGGGACTGAAGCTTTCTTT. Its translation: CASSILGVGGTEAFF.

V and J are TRBV20-1 and TRBJ2-7; TRBD2 agrees at 9 bases. The V segment lost 3 bases and the J segment 6 bases; nucleotides outside the gene matches: 9. The germline gives CDR1 DFQATT, CDR2 SNEGSKA (reference sequence). There are 14 residues in the CDR3. The CDR3 DNA reads TGCAGTGCTAGTCATAGCGGGAGCAATGGCGAGCAGTACTTC. Encoded protein: CSASHSGSNGEQYF.

The chain carries TRBV5-6 and TRBJ1-1, with unresolved D. Germline V gives CDR1 SGHDT, CDR2 YYEEEE. The CDR3 covers 13 residues. Trimming pared 3 bases from V and 4 bases from J, leaving 10 bases between. In DNA, the CDR3 is TGTGCCAGCAGCTCAGGACGGGTCACTGAAGCTTTCTTT. Translation: CASSSGRVTEAFF. Full variable domain (remainder filled in from reference TRBV5-6 and TRBJ1-1): DAGVTQSPTHLIKTRGQQVTLRCSPKSGHDTVSWYQQALGQGPQFIFQYYEEEERQRGNFPDRFSGHQFPNYSSELNVNALLLGDSALYLCASSSGRVTEAFFGQGTRLTVV.

The CDR3 loop reads CASSLRADSPYNEQFF. The DNA for the CDR3 is TGTGCCAGCAGTTTAAGGGCGGACTCACCCTACAATGAGCAGTTCTTC. The chain is built from TRBV27 and TRBJ2-1, with TRBD2 as a possible D gene (5 bases). CDR1 and CDR2 (germline): MNHEY, SMNVEV (reference sequence). The V end was cut by 2 bases, the J end by 2 bases, with 13 bases between. The CDR3 runs to 16 residues.

The chain is built from TRBV6-6 and TRBJ1-2; TRBD1 matches at 7 bases. The CDR3 totals 18 residues. V lost 5 bases to trimming and J lost 5 bases; unmatched junction nucleotides: 20. Germline loops: CDR1 MNHNY, CDR2 SVGAGI (reference sequence). CDR3: CASSLRPGQSGLSYGYTF. The CDR3 DNA reads as TGTGCCAGCAGTCTCAGACCGGGACAGTCGGGGTTAAGTTATGGCTACACCTTC.

The J gene is TRBJ1-2, the V gene TRBV4-1; D perhaps matches TRBD1 (5 bases). V was clipped by 0 bases and J by 7 bases, with 12 bases between them. Germline values: CDR1 MGHRA, CDR2 YSYEKL. This CDR3 is built from 14 residues. The CDR3 reads CASSQEYGRAGYTF. CDR3 DNA sequence: TGCGCCAGCAGCCAAGAATATGGCAGGGCTGGCTACACCTTC.